This T cell receptor beta chain was found in a study of blood T cell repertoires in COVID-19. Study background: Whether acute or convalescent, the COVID-19 samples came from the United States, Italy and Spain.

Under the authors' procedure: For nucleated cells, counts were estimated from reference gene primer amplification. The protocol was immunoSEQ multiplex PCR, while the TCRdb copy is restricted to in-frame clones and leaves out a portion. That table gives V, J and clone size, and the DNA gave D and trimming. This sample carries 14,000 or so clones, 83% of them seen once, and the ten largest clones take about 25%. CDR3 length equals 15 residues. V lost 0 bases and J lost 9; bases outside the gene matches: 8. The germline V gene encodes CDR1 SNHLY and CDR2 FYNNEI. The V and J genes are TRBV2 and TRBJ1-5, with 7 bases lining up with TRBD1. Sequencing was performed on peripheral blood. This sequence originates from a woman aged 55 to 70 with acute or convalescent COVID-19. For the CDR3, the DNA is TGTGCCAGCAGTGAAGCGGGGGAAAAGGGGGCGCCCCAGCATTTT. It encodes CASSEAGEKGAPQHF.